This T cell receptor (beta chain) is drawn from a study of cytomegalovirus exposure and HLA in healthy donors. Primers included in the PCR were 60 Vbeta and 13 Jbeta primers. Sequencing used immunoSEQ multiplex PCR; TCRdb keeps in-frame clones, though not all of them. The sample has about 180,000 clones, roughly 79% seen once. This CDR3 has 11 residues. In germline, CDR1 is SGHRS, CDR2 YFSETQ. Trimming left V 3 bases short and J 4 bases short, with 3 bases between. Overall study findings and caveats: Across donors, most TCRs were seen rarely, yet some public ones were widespread.

A remark on this clone: The antigen is not known.

V and J are TRBV5-1 and TRBJ2-3; D gene unclear. Sequenced sample: PBMCs. This clonotype was sampled from a woman aged 18-35 years in good health and CMV-seropositive. The CDR3 coding sequence is TGCGCCAGCAGCTCTTCAGATACGCAGTATTTT. Its protein product is CASSSSDTQYF. The full variable domain, its missing parts supplied by reference TRBV5-1 and TRBJ2-3, is KAGVTQTPRYLIKTRGQQVTLSCSPISGHRSVSWYQQTPGQGLQFLFEYFSETQRNKGNFPGRFSGRQFSNSRSEMNVSTLELGDSALYLCASSSSDTQYFGPGTRLTVL.